This TCR beta chain emerged from a study of CD8 T cells in Susac syndrome. Reverse transcription of roughly 0.5 to 1 ug RNA was carried out with random hexamers. Amplification of TCR beta CDR3 used immunoSEQ multiplex PCR across 54 Vbeta and 13 Jbeta. TCRdb used MiXCR to reprocess the immunoSEQ multiplex PCR reads, holding one entry per CDR3 protein. Of 80,000 or so distinct CDR3 sequences detected, roughly 91% appear once; the ten largest clones hold 0.4% to 0.55%. CDR1 is KGHSH, CDR2 LQKENI, per germline. Trimming stripped 0 bases from V and 2 bases from J, with 4 bases between. The CDR3 is 13 residues long.

This chain connects TRBV18 to TRBJ2-5; D is unclear. This clonotype was sampled from a human donor with Susac syndrome. Sample: CD4+ T cells from PBMCs. The CDR3 sequence: CASSPPGQETQYF. The CDR3 DNA reads as TGTGCCAGCTCACCACCTGGGCAAGAGACCCAGTACTTC.